The clone carrying this TCR beta chain was detected only a few times. The target antigen is unknown. Libraries were prepared by immunoSEQ multiplex PCR; TCRdb keeps only in-frame clonotypes and omits some of them. This sample has over 200,000 clones; 90% occur once, and the top ten carry 0.37%. This entry is derived from a study of cytomegalovirus exposure and HLA in healthy donors. The wider study: The same platform was used for the roughly 120 validation repertoires and the approximately 670 first-cohort repertoires, a later analysis reported.

General observations from the study: Reports described diagnosis of cytomegalovirus status by the classifier as highly specific and sensitive.

V was clipped by 5 bases and J by 8 bases, with 9 bases between them. Germline assignment: CDR1 SEHNR and CDR2 FQNEAQ (reference sequence). This CDR3 is 11 amino acids long. Sequencing input: PBMCs. This chain links TRBV7-9 with TRBJ1-2; D not resolved. The sequence derives from a woman aged 18 to 35 in good health and CMV-seronegative. As DNA, the CDR3 is TGTGCCAGCAGCCCTATCTCCGGCTACACCTTC. Protein sequence: CASSPISGYTF.